This T cell receptor (beta chain) is drawn from a study of blood T cell repertoires in COVID-19. From germline, CDR1 is MDHEN and CDR2 SYDVKM. The CDR3 is made up of 12 amino acids. V was clipped by 3 bases and J by 7 bases, with 7 bases between them. The protocol was immunoSEQ multiplex PCR, while the TCRdb copy is restricted to in-frame clones and leaves out a portion. Of 150,000 to 200,000 clones listed, around nine tenths are singletons. This clone was counted only a few times. V gene TRBV28 combines with J gene TRBJ2-1; D is unresolved. The sequencing input was peripheral blood. This TCR came from a woman between 65 and 79 years old with COVID-19, enrolled during active disease. CDR3: CASSFPINEQFF. The CDR3 region has the DNA TGTGCCAGCAGTTTCCCCATTAATGAGCAGTTCTTC.